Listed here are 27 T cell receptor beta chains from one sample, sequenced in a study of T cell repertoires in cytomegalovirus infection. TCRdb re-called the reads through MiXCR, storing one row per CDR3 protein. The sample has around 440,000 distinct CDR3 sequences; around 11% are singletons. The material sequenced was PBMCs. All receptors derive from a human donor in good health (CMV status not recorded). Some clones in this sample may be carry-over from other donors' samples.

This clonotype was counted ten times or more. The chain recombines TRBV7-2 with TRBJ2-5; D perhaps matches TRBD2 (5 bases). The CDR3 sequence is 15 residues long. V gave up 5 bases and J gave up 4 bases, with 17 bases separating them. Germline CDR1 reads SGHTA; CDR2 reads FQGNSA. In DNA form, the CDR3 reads TGTGCCAGCAGCACACAAGACGGCCGGGGAGAGACCCAGTACTTC. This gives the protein CASSTQDGRGETQYF.

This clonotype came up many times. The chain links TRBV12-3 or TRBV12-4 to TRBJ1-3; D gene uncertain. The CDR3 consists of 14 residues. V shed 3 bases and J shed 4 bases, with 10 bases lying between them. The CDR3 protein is CASSLVRGGNTIYF. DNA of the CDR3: TGTGCCAGCAGTTTGGTACGGGGAGGAAACACCATATATTTT.

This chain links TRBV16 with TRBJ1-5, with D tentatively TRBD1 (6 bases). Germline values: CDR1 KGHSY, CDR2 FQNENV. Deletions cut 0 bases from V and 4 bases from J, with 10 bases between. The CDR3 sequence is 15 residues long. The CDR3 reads CASSQSEGVNQPQHF. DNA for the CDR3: TGTGCCAGCAGCCAATCAGAGGGGGTGAATCAGCCCCAGCATTTT.

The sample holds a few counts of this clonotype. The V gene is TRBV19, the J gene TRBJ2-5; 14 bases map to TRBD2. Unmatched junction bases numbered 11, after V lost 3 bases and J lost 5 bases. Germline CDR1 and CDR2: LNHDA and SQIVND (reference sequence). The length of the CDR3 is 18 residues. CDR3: CASSIRGLAGAFEETQYF. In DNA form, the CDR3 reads TGTGCCAGTAGTATCCGGGGACTAGCGGGGGCCTTCGAGGAGACCCAGTACTTC.

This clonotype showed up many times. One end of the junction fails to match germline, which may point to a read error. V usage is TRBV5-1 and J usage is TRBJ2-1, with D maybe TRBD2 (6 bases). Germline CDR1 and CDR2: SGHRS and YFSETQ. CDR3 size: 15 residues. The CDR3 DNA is TGTGCCAGCAGCTTCGGGGGAAGCTCCTACAATGAGCAGTTCTTC. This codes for CASSFGGSSYNEQFF.

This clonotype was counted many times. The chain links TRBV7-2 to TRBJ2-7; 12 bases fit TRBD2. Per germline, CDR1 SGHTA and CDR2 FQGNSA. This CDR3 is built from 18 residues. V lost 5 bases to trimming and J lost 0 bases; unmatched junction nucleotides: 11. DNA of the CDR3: TGTGCCAGCAGCACCCGCTCTACTAGCGGGAGGATCTCCTACGAGCAGTACTTC. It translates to CASSTRSTSGRISYEQYF.

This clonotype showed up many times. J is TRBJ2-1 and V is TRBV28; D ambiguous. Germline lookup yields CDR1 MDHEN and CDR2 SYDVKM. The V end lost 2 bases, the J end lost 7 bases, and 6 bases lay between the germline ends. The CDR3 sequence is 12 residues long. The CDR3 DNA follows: TGTGCCAGCAGTTTAATAGGGAATGAGCAGTTCTTC. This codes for CASSLIGNEQFF.

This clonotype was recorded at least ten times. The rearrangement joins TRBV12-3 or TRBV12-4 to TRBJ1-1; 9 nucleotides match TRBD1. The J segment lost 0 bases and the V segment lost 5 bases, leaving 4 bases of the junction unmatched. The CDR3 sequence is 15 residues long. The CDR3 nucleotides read TGTGCCAGCAGTCCGACAGGGGGGATGAACACTGAAGCTTTCTTT. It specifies CASSPTGGMNTEAFF.

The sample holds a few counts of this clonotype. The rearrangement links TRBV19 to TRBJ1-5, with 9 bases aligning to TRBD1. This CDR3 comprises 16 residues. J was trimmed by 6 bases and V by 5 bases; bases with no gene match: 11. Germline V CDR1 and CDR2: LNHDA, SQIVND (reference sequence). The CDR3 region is CASSAGNRGLGQPQHF. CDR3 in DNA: TGTGCCAGTAGTGCCGGTAACAGGGGGCTAGGTCAGCCCCAGCATTTT.

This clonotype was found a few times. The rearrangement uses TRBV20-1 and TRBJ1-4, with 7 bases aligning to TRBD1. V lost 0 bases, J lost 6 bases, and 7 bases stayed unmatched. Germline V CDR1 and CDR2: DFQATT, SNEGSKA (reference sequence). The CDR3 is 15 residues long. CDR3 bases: TGCAGTGCTAGAGACCCGGGACAGAGCCATGAAAAACTGTTTTTT. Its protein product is CSARDPGQSHEKLFF.

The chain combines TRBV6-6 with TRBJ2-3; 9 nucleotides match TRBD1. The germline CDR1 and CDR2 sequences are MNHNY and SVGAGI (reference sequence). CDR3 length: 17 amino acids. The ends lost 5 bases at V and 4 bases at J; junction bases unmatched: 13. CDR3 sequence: CASSVERGGQGSDTQYF. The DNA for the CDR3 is TGTGCCAGCAGTGTCGAAAGGGGGGGACAGGGATCAGATACGCAGTATTTT.

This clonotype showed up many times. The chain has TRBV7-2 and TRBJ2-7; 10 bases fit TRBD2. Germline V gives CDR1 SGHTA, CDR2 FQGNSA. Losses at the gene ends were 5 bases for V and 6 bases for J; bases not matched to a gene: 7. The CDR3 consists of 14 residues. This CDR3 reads CASSQGLALSEQYF. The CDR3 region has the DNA TGTGCCAGCAGCCAGGGACTAGCGCTTTCCGAGCAGTACTTC.

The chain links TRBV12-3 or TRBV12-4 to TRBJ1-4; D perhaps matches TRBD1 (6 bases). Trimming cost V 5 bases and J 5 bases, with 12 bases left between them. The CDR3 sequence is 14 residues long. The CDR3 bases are TGTGCCAGCAGTAATCAGGGGCAGAATGAAAAACTGTTTTTT. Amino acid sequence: CASSNQGQNEKLFF.

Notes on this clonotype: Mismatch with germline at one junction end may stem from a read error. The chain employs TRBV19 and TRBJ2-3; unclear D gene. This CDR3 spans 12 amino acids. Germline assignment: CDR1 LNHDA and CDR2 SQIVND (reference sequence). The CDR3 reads CTSSTGQDTQYF. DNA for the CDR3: TGTACCAGTAGTACCGGTCAGGATACGCAGTATTTT. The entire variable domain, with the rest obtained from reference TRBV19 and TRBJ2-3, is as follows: DGGITQSPKYLFRKEGQNVTLSCEQNLNHDAMYWYRQDPGQGLRLIYYSQIVNDFQKGDIAEGYSVSREKKESFPLTVTSAQKNPTAFYLCTSSTGQDTQYFGPGTRLTVL.

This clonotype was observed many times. The CDR3 sequence: CASSLESGGPGASFF. As DNA, the CDR3 is TGTGCCAGCAGCTTAGAATCGGGAGGGCCTGGGGCGTCGTTCTTC. V gene TRBV7-2 combines with J gene TRBJ2-1; 8 bases match TRBD2. Trimming cost V 1 base and J 15 bases; bases outside gene matches: 14. The CDR3 loop spans 15 amino acids. Germline V gives CDR1 SGHTA, CDR2 FQGNSA.

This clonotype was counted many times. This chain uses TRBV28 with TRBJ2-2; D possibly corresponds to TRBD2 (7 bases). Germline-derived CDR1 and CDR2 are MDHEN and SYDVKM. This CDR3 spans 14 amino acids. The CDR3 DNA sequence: TGTGCTAACGCACCGGGGGGCCAGGGCGGGGAGCTGTTTTTT. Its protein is CANAPGGQGGELFF.

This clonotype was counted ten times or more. The CDR3 bases are TGCGCCAGCAGCCAAGAAGGGGGGTACGAGCAGTACTTC. Residues: CASSQEGGYEQYF. This chain joins TRBV4-1 and TRBJ2-7; possibly TRBD1 or TRBD2 for D (6 bases each). Trimming pared 0 bases from V and 4 bases from J, leaving 7 bases between. Germline V gives CDR1 MGHRA, CDR2 YSYEKL. The CDR3 sequence is 13 residues long.

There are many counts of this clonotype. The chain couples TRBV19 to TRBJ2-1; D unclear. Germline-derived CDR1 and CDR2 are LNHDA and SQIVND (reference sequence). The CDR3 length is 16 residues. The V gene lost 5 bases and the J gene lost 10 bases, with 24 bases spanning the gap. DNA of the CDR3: TGTGCCAGTAGTCCACACAAACGATCCGGAGTAAGGGAGCAGTTCTTC. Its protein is CASSPHKRSGVREQFF.

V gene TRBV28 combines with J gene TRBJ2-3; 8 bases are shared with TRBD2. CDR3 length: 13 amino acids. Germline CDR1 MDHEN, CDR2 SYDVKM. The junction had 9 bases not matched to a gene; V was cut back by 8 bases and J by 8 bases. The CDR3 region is CASRGGGGGTQYF. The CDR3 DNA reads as TGTGCCAGCCGGGGGGGGGGCGGAGGTACGCAGTATTTT.

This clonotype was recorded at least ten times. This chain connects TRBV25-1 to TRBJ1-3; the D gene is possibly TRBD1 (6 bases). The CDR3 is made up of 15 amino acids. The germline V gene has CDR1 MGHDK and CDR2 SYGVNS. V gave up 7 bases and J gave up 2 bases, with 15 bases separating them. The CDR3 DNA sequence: TGTGCCAGCACACCGGGACACTTAACTGGAAACACCATATATTTT. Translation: CASTPGHLTGNTIYF.

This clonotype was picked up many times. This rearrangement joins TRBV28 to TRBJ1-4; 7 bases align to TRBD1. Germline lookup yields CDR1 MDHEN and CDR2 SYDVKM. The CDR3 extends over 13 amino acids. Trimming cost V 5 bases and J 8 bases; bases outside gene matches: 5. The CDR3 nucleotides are TGTGCCAGCAGTGCCCAGGGGGGCGAAAAACTGTTTTTT. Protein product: CASSAQGGEKLFF.

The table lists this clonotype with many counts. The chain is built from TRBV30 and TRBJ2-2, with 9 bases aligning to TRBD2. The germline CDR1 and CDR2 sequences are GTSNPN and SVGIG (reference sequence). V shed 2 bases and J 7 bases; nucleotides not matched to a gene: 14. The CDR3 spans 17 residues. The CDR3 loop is CAWSSDPGLAFIGELFF. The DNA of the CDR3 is TGTGCCTGGAGTTCCGACCCGGGACTAGCTTTCATCGGGGAGCTGTTTTTT.

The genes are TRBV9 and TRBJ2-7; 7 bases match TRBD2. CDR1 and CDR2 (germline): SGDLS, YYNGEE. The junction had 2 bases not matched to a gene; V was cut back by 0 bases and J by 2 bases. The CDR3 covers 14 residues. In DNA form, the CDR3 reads TGTGCCAGCAGCGTAGCAGGGACTACCTACGAGCAGTACTTC. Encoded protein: CASSVAGTTYEQYF.

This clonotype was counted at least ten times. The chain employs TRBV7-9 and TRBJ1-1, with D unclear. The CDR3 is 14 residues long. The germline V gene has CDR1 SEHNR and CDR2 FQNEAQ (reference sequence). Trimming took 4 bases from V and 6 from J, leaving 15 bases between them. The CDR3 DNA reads TGTGCCAGCAGCTCGAATTTAGACGGATCTGAAGCTTTCTTT. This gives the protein CASSSNLDGSEAFF.

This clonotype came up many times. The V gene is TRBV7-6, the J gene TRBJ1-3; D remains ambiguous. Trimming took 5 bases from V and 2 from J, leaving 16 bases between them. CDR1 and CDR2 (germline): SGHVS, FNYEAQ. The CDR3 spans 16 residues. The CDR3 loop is CASSTSPGVAGNTIYF. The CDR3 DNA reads TGTGCCAGCAGCACCTCACCCGGGGTCGCTGGAAACACCATATATTTT.

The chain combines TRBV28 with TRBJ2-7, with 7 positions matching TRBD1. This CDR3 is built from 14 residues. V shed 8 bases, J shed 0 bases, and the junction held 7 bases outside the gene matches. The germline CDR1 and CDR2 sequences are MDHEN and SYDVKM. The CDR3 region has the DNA TGTGCCAGCGGGTTAGGACAGGACTCCTACGAGCAGTACTTC. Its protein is CASGLGQDSYEQYF.

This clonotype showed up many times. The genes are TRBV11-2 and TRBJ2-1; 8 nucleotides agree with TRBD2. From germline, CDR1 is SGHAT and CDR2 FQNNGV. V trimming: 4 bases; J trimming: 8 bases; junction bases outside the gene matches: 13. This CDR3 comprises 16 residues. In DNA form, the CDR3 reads TGTGCCAGCAGCTCAATAGCGGGGTACCGGGGACATGAGCAGTTCTTC. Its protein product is CASSSIAGYRGHEQFF.